These T cell receptor beta chains were read from a single sample in a study of blood T cell repertoires in COVID-19. The protocol was immunoSEQ multiplex PCR, while the TCRdb copy is restricted to in-frame clones and leaves out a portion. The data hold fewer than 350,000 clones, with around 88% observed a single time. Sequencing used PBMCs or T cells enriched from blood (not recorded which). The source of these receptors is a woman in her thirties or forties who had recovered from COVID-19. Both conserved end residues are part of each CDR3. D genes are given only for firm matches. A clone size is listed for some rows: how often the clone was seen (once, few, many), or a class if it is expanded.

j_gene,v_gene,d_gene,abundance,CDR3nt,CDR3aa
TRBJ1-2,TRBV10-3,TRBD1,once,TGTGCCATCAGTGATCTCCGGGACAGTGATGGCTACACCTTC,CAISDLRDSDGYTF
TRBJ2-7,TRBV19,TRBD1,-,TGTGCCAGCCGGCCGAACTCGGGACAGCGCTACGAGCAGTACTTC,CASRPNSGQRYEQYF
TRBJ1-3,TRBV30,-,-,TGTGCCTGGAGTGTACTAGGGTCTGGAAACACCATATATTTT,CAWSVLGSGNTIYF
TRBJ2-7,TRBV29-1,-,-,TGCAGCGTCTCTAGCGAGAGGAGGTCCGAGCAGTACTTC,CSVSSERRSEQYF
TRBJ2-7,TRBV19,TRBD2,-,TGTGCCAGTAGGGCCAGCGGGGGTCACGAGCAGTACTTC,CASRASGGHEQYF
TRBJ2-3,TRBV28,TRBD1,once,TGTGCCAGCAGCCACAGGACAGGGGTCACAGATACGCAGTATTTT,CASSHRTGVTDTQYF
TRBJ2-1,TRBV28,-,-,TGTGCCAGGATAAAGGGGGCGGGACTTCCCAAGCAGTTCTTC,CARIKGAGLPKQFF
TRBJ2-1,TRBV28,TRBD2,-,TGTGCCAGCAGTTCCCTAGCGGGAGGGCCAAATGAGCAGTTCTTC,CASSSLAGGPNEQFF
TRBJ1-5,TRBV28,-,-,TGTGCCAGCAGTGAGGGGGAGCCCCAGCATTTT,CASSEGEPQHF
TRBJ1-4,TRBV7-2,-,-,TGTGCCAGCAGCTTACAGGGCCCAACTAATGAAAAACTGTTTTTT,CASSLQGPTNEKLFF
TRBJ1-2,TRBV28,TRBD1,-,TGTGCCAGCAGGTACAACACAGGGGATGGCTACACCTTC,CASRYNTGDGYTF
TRBJ2-3,TRBV5-1,-,-,TGCGCCAGCTCTAGGGCTAGCGACACAGATACGCAGTATTTT,CASSRASDTDTQYF
TRBJ2-1,TRBV28,TRBD2,-,TGTGCCAGCAGTTCGGGAGGGAGAAACAATGAGCAGTTCTTC,CASSSGGRNNEQFF
TRBJ2-5,TRBV7-9,TRBD1,-,TGTGCCAGCAGCTTTGAACCGGGACAGGTGTCTTCCCAAGAGACCCAGTACTTC,CASSFEPGQVSSQETQYF
TRBJ2-7,TRBV28,-,-,TGTGCCAGCAGTTCGGACTATTACGAGCAGTACTTC,CASSSDYYEQYF
TRBJ2-2,TRBV6-5,TRBD2,-,TGTGCCAGCAGTTCAAGTTTCCAGGGACTAGGTGGGGAGCTGTTTTTT,CASSSSFQGLGGELFF
TRBJ2-3,TRBV7-2,-,once,TGTGCCAGCAGCTTGGTTGTTGCGGATACGCAGTATTTT,CASSLVVADTQYF
TRBJ1-1,TRBV12-3/TRBV12-4,-,once,TGTGCCAGCAGTTTGGGGCTGAGCACTGAAGCTTTCTTT,CASSLGLSTEAFF
TRBJ2-3,TRBV6-1,-,-,TGTGCCAGCAGTGATTGGGCTAGCACAGATACGCAGTATTTT,CASSDWASTDTQYF
TRBJ2-6,TRBV18,-,once,TGTGCCAGCTCAACAACAGGGACCGGGGCCAACGTCCTGACTTTC,CASSTTGTGANVLTF
TRBJ2-1,TRBV11-3,TRBD2,-,TGTGCCAGCAGCCCCGGGACTAGCCCCTCCAATGAGCAGTTCTTC,CASSPGTSPSNEQFF
TRBJ2-1,TRBV29-1,-,-,TGCAGCGTTGGTTTTTCGGGGTGGGACAATGAGCAGTTCTTC,CSVGFSGWDNEQFF
TRBJ1-2,TRBV5-1,TRBD1,-,TGCGCCAGCAGCTTGGGCGGGACAGCTAATTCTAACTATGGCTACACCTTC,CASSLGGTANSNYGYTF
TRBJ2-7,TRBV6-5,TRBD1,once,TGTGCCAGCAGTTACTCGATACAGGGGGGATACGAGCAGTACTTC,CASSYSIQGGYEQYF
TRBJ1-1,TRBV18,-,-,TGTGCCAGCTATACAACCGTGAACACTGAAGCTTTCTTT,CASYTTVNTEAFF
TRBJ2-7,TRBV11-2,TRBD1,-,TGTGCCAGCAGCTTAGAAAGGAGGTCAGGGGGCTGGTTTTACGAGCAGTACTTC,CASSLERRSGGWFYEQYF
TRBJ1-3,TRBV5-1,-,once,TGCGCCAGCAGCTTGGCAGCGGGGACCTCTGGAAACACCATATATTTT,CASSLAAGTSGNTIYF
TRBJ2-2,TRBV19,-,-,TGTGCCAGTAGTATAGGGGGGGGACACACGAACACCGGGGAGCTGTTTTTT,CASSIGGGHTNTGELFF
TRBJ1-1,TRBV29-1,-,-,TGCAGCGTTGACGCGGCTCTGAACACTGAAGCTTTCTTT,CSVDAALNTEAFF
TRBJ1-2,TRBV28,TRBD1,-,TGTGCCAGCAGTGAGGACAGGGAAGCTAACTATGGCTACACCTTC,CASSEDREANYGYTF
TRBJ1-4,TRBV5-1,-,-,TGCGCCAGCAGCTCGGGGGGGATTGAAAAACTGTTTTTT,CASSSGGIEKLFF
TRBJ2-1,TRBV5-1,TRBD2,-,TGCGCCAGCAGCTTGGGGGGACTAGCGGGAGAAGCATCTGAGCAGTTCTTC,CASSLGGLAGEASEQFF
TRBJ2-1,TRBV4-3,-,-,TGCGCCAGCAGCCAAGAGGCGGGACCGTTCTACAATGAGCAGTTCTTC,CASSQEAGPFYNEQFF
TRBJ2-3,TRBV29-1,-,-,TGCAGCGTTGAAGGGGCAGAAACTAGCACAGATACGCAGTATTTT,CSVEGAETSTDTQYF
TRBJ2-5,TRBV3-1/TRBV3-2,-,-,TGTGCCAGCAGCCAAGATCTGTCTAGGGGGGAGACCCAGTACTTC,CASSQDLSRGETQYF
TRBJ1-6,TRBV6-5,TRBD1,once,TGTGCCAGCAACCTCGGGGGACAGGGAGGTTCACCCCTCCACTTT,CASNLGGQGGSPLHF
TRBJ1-1,TRBV11-2,-,-,TGTGCCAGCAGCTTATTAAACACTGAAGCTTTCTTT,CASSLLNTEAFF
TRBJ2-2,TRBV5-4,-,-,TGTGCCAGCAGCTTTGGGCTCACAAGTACCGGGGAGCTGTTTTTT,CASSFGLTSTGELFF
TRBJ2-1,TRBV15,TRBD2,-,TGTGCCACCAGCAGAGATAGACTAGCGGCTTTGAGTGAGCAGTTCTTC,CATSRDRLAALSEQFF
TRBJ1-3,TRBV7-2,-,-,TGTGCCAGCAGCTTAGGGGCCGCTGTCTCTGGAAACACCATATATTTT,CASSLGAAVSGNTIYF
TRBJ2-3,TRBV7-2,TRBD2,-,TGTGCCAGCAGCGTAGCGGGAGCCCGGGCTGGCACGCAGTATTTT,CASSVAGARAGTQYF
TRBJ2-2,TRBV5-6,TRBD1,-,TGTGCCAGCAGCCAGGACAGGGTGGATACCGGGGAGCTGTTTTTT,CASSQDRVDTGELFF
TRBJ1-4,TRBV28,-,few,TGTGCCAGCTCCCAAGGAGGCTTAGTAGGTGAAAAACTGTTTTTT,CASSQGGLVGEKLFF
TRBJ1-1,TRBV30,-,-,TGTGCCTGGAGCACGGGACATAGGAACACTGAAGCTTTCTTT,CAWSTGHRNTEAFF
TRBJ2-1,TRBV28,TRBD2,-,TGTGCCAGCAGTTTTGCGGGACTAGCGGGAGTTGAGCAGTTCTTC,CASSFAGLAGVEQFF
TRBJ2-3,TRBV11-2,TRBD2,few,TGTGCCAGCAGCTTAGGGGCTAGCGGGAGAATGGGCACAGATACGCAGTATTTT,CASSLGASGRMGTDTQYF
TRBJ1-1,TRBV4-3,-,-,TGCGCCAGCAGCCAAGGAGGGGGTCAGCACACTGAAGCTTTCTTT,CASSQGGGQHTEAFF
TRBJ2-7,TRBV9,TRBD2,few,TGTGCCAGCAGCGTAGGCCTAGCGGGGTTCGTCGAGCAGTACTTC,CASSVGLAGFVEQYF
TRBJ2-2,TRBV9,TRBD2,-,TGTGCCAGCAGCCTTAGCGGGAGCCCCTCCGGGGAGCTGTTTTTT,CASSLSGSPSGELFF
TRBJ2-5,TRBV29-1,-,-,TGCAGCGTTGCTTCAGGGGAAGAGACCCAGTACTTC,CSVASGEETQYF
TRBJ1-2,TRBV4-3,TRBD1,-,TGCGCCAGCAGCTCCGGGACAGGGATTAACTATGGCTACACCTTC,CASSSGTGINYGYTF
TRBJ2-7,TRBV9,-,few,TGTGCCAGCAGCAGAACGGTCGGGACATGGACCCACGAGCAGTACTTC,CASSRTVGTWTHEQYF
TRBJ2-1,TRBV24-1,TRBD2,-,TGTGCCACCAGTGAACCTCGGACTAGCGGGAAAGATGTCAATGAGCAGTTCTTC,CATSEPRTSGKDVNEQFF
TRBJ2-7,TRBV7-2,TRBD1,once,TGTGCCAGCAGCTTAGCGGGACAGGGCTTCTACGAGCAGTACTTC,CASSLAGQGFYEQYF
TRBJ2-1,TRBV18,-,-,TGTGCCAGCTCCGTGCCAGGGCCAATCCATGAGCAGTTCTTC,CASSVPGPIHEQFF
TRBJ2-7,TRBV2,TRBD2,-,TGTGCCAGCAGTGAAGGGGGACTAAAAGCCTACGAGCAGTACTTC,CASSEGGLKAYEQYF
TRBJ1-1,TRBV4-2,TRBD1,many,TGTGCCAGCAGCCAAGAGGGGGACAGGGGGCCCAAGGCTTTCTTT,CASSQEGDRGPKAFF
TRBJ2-2,TRBV7-9,TRBD2,once,TGTGCCAGCAGCCTTAAGCGGGAGTTGAACACCGGGGAGCTGTTTTTT,CASSLKRELNTGELFF
TRBJ2-1,TRBV6-5,TRBD2,-,TGTGCCAGCAGCGGCCGGGGGGTATCGTACAATGAGCAGTTCTTC,CASSGRGVSYNEQFF